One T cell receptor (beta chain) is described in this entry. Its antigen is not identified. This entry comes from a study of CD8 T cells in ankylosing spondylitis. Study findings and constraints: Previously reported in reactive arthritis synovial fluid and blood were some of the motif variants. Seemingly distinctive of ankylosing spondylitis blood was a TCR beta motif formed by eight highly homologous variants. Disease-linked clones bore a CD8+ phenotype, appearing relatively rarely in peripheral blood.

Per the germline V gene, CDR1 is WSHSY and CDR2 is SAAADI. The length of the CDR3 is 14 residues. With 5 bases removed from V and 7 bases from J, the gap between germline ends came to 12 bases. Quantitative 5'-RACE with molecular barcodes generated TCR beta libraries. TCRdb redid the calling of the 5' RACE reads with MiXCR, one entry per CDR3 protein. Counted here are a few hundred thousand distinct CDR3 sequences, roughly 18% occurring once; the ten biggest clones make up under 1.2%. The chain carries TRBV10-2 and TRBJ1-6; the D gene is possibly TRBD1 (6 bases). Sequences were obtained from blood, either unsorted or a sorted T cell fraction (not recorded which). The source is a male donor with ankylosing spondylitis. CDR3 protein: CASSSGHENSPLHF. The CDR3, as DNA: TGCGCCAGCAGTTCGGGACACGAAAATTCACCCCTCCACTTT.